A single sample gave rise to the 21 T cell receptor beta chains below, sequenced in a study of T cell repertoires in cytomegalovirus infection. TCRdb passed the reads through MiXCR, listing each CDR3 protein once. The sample holds about 230,000 distinct CDR3 sequences, over 20% seen once. Material: CD8+ T cells from PBMCs. The origin of the receptors is a human donor in good health (CMV status not recorded). Some clones in this sample may be carry-over from other donors' samples.

The genes are TRBV4-1 and TRBJ1-2; 12 bases map to TRBD1. The CDR3 consists of 15 residues. The J segment lost 6 bases and the V segment lost 2 bases, leaving 4 bases of the junction unmatched. Per the germline V gene, CDR1 is MGHRA and CDR2 is YSYEKL. The CDR3 sequence: CASSQKGTGGDGYTF. The CDR3 nucleotides are TGCGCCAGCAGCCAAAAAGGGACAGGGGGCGATGGCTACACCTTC.

This clonotype appeared a single time. V usage is TRBV28 and J usage is TRBJ1-1, with D tentatively TRBD1 (5 bases). Trimming pared 3 bases from V and 2 bases from J, leaving 13 bases between. Germline CDR1 MDHEN, CDR2 SYDVKM. The CDR3 extends over 15 amino acids. CDR3: CASSFLTGGNTEAFF. As DNA, the CDR3 is TGTGCCAGCAGTTTTCTTACCGGGGGAAACACTGAAGCTTTCTTT. Looking up the rest from reference TRBV28 and TRBJ1-1 gives the full variable domain: DVKVTQSSRYLVKRTGEKVFLECVQDMDHENMFWYRQDPGLGLRLIYFSYDVKMKEKGDIPEGYSVSREKKERFSLILESASTNQTSMYLCASSFLTGGNTEAFFGQGTRLTVV.

By sample share, this clonotype is medium-sized. The genes are TRBV28 and TRBJ2-7, with TRBD1 as a possible D gene (6 bases). The CDR3 runs 14 residues. Trimming cost V 6 bases and J 0 bases, with 12 bases left between them. Germline CDR1 and CDR2: MDHEN and SYDVKM. This CDR3 is CASSWGTSSYEQYF. The CDR3 bases are TGTGCCAGCAGCTGGGGGACATCCTCCTACGAGCAGTACTTC.

The chain has TRBV5-1 and TRBJ2-7; 7 bases fit TRBD1. This CDR3 region has 12 residues. CDR1 and CDR2 (germline): SGHRS, YFSETQ. Trimming took 7 bases from V and 3 from J; bases not matched to a gene: 4. The CDR3 sequence is CASWDSDYEQYF. CDR3 nucleotides: TGCGCCAGCTGGGACAGTGACTACGAGCAGTACTTC.

This clonotype was seen only a few times. The chain combines TRBV15 with TRBJ1-1, with unresolved D. CDR1 and CDR2 from the germline V gene are LNHNV and YYDKDF (reference sequence). This CDR3 comprises 11 residues. V lost 9 bases and J lost 6, with 11 bases in between. The CDR3 region is CATLWGSEAFF. The CDR3 DNA is TGTGCCACTTTGTGGGGTTCTGAAGCTTTCTTT.

This clonotype appeared a few times. V and J are TRBV20-1 and TRBJ2-5, with D tentatively TRBD2 (6 bases). Germline CDR1 and CDR2: DFQATT and SNEGSKA (reference sequence). The CDR3 length is 15 residues. V was cut by 3 bases and J by 2 bases, with 16 bases left in between. The CDR3 DNA reads TGCAGTGCTAGCGACGGGGACTCTGGACAAGAGACCCAGTACTTC. Protein sequence: CSASDGDSGQETQYF.

This clonotype was recorded many times. The rearrangement joins TRBV7-9 to TRBJ1-3; D might be TRBD1 (5 bases). V was clipped by 5 bases and J by 3 bases, with 8 bases between them. The germline CDR1 and CDR2 sequences are SEHNR and FQNEAQ (reference sequence). This CDR3 is built from 13 residues. CDR3 sequence reads: CASSQDIGNTIYF. The CDR3 region has the DNA TGTGCCAGCAGCCAGGACATTGGAAACACCATATATTTT.

This clonotype has a handful of counts. V is TRBV20-1 and J is TRBJ1-1, with no clear D. Germline V gene data show CDR1 as DFQATT and CDR2 as SNEGSKA (reference sequence). This CDR3 spans 14 amino acids. V lost 6 bases to trimming and J lost 1 base, with 15 bases between them. The CDR3 nucleotides read TGCAGTGCGAGGGAGAGACGGAAGAACACTGAAGCTTTCTTT. Translated: CSARERRKNTEAFF.

The chain employs TRBV20-1 and TRBJ2-7; D might be TRBD2 (5 bases). This CDR3 has 13 residues. The germline V and J ends were trimmed by 1 base and 6 bases, with 13 bases remaining between them. Germline V lookup: CDR1 DFQATT, CDR2 SNEGSKA (reference sequence). The CDR3 spells CSARVPARAEQYF. CDR3 DNA sequence: TGCAGTGCTAGAGTTCCAGCGCGGGCCGAGCAGTACTTC.

The rearrangement joins TRBV14 to TRBJ2-1; D call uncertain. This CDR3 has 13 residues. CDR1 is SGHDN and CDR2 is FVKESK in the germline V gene. With 1 base removed from V and 3 bases from J, the gap between germline ends came to 4 bases. This CDR3 is CASSQGNYNEQFF. Written as DNA, the CDR3 is TGTGCCAGCAGCCAAGGGAACTACAATGAGCAGTTCTTC.

This clonotype was seen a few times. The V call is TRBV7-3, the J call TRBJ2-6; the match to TRBD2 covers 8 bases. The V gene end was trimmed by 0 bases and the J gene end by 1 base; junction bases not matched to a gene: 5. The germline V gene encodes CDR1 SGHTA and CDR2 FQGTGA. The CDR3 totals 18 residues. The DNA for the CDR3 is TGTGCCAGCAGCTTAACGGCGGGGGGATTTTCTGGGGCCAACGTCCTGACTTTC. Residues: CASSLTAGGFSGANVLTF.

This clonotype was seen many times. The V call is TRBV6-6, the J call TRBJ2-4; TRBD2 might be the D (6 bases). Trimming left V 2 bases short and J 8 bases short, with 13 bases between. The CDR3 contains 14 residues. CDR1 MNHNY and CDR2 SVGAGI come from the germline V gene (reference sequence). CDR3 sequence (DNA): TGTGCCAGCAGTTACACTTCGGGAGAGGACATTCAGTACTTC. Protein: CASSYTSGEDIQYF.

This clonotype has ten or more counts. CDR3 amino acids: CASSIRDYGSYNEQFF. CDR3 in DNA: TGTGCCAGCAGCATCCGGGACTATGGCTCCTACAATGAGCAGTTCTTC. The gene calls are TRBV7-2 and TRBJ2-1; 7 bases map to TRBD2. This CDR3 comprises 16 residues. Germline values: CDR1 SGHTA, CDR2 FQGNSA. Trimming at V came to 5 bases and at J to 0 bases, leaving 7 bases not matched to a gene.

This clonotype appeared many times. The rearrangement joins TRBV7-8 to TRBJ2-7; the match to TRBD1 covers 9 bases. CDR1 is SGHVS and CDR2 is FQNEAQ in the germline V gene. With V trimmed by 5 bases and J by 3 bases, 8 bases remained unmatched. The CDR3 runs to 15 residues. CDR3 in DNA: TGTGCCAGCAGCGCCAGGACAGGGGACCTCTACGAGCAGTACTTC. The encoded protein is CASSARTGDLYEQYF.

This clonotype was seen at least ten times. CDR3 region: CASSLTATYEQYF. CDR3 coding DNA: TGTGCCAGCAGCTTAACAGCGACCTACGAGCAGTACTTC. V is TRBV7-9 and J is TRBJ2-7, with D uncertain. The V gene lost 2 bases and the J gene lost 2 bases, with 7 bases spanning the gap. The CDR3 spans 13 residues. Germline V CDR1 and CDR2: SEHNR, FQNEAQ (reference sequence).

This clonotype has a handful of counts. The V and J genes are TRBV2 and TRBJ1-2; D gene ambiguous. The ends were cut back, 3 bases at V and 4 bases at J, with 15 bases in the middle. Germline CDR1 is SNHLY and CDR2 is FYNNEI. This CDR3 comprises 15 residues. Here the CDR3 DNA reads TGTGCCAGCAGTGAGAGTCTGGCGCTGGGCTATGGCTACACCTTC. Translation gives CASSESLALGYGYTF.

The rearrangement uses TRBV5-1 and TRBJ1-1, with D hard to call. The length of the CDR3 is 14 residues. The V gene's germline CDR1 is SGHRS and CDR2 YFSETQ. Trimming shortened V by 1 base and J by 10 bases, and 17 bases separated the two germline ends. The CDR3 DNA follows: TGCGCCAGCAGCTTGATCTGGTTGGGAGTTGGAGCTTTCTTT. It encodes CASSLIWLGVGAFF.

V is TRBV7-4 and J is TRBJ1-2, with a tentative D call TRBD1 (5 bases). The CDR3 runs 16 residues. The V end lost 3 bases, the J end lost 3 bases, and 17 bases lay between the germline ends. From germline, CDR1 is SGHVT and CDR2 SQSDAQ. This chain's CDR3 is CASSFGAGMGDYGYTF. The CDR3 DNA is TGTGCCAGCAGCTTTGGGGCAGGGATGGGCGACTATGGCTACACCTTC.

This chain joins TRBV9 and TRBJ2-7; 8 bases match TRBD1. The trim removed 4 bases at V and 4 bases at J, leaving 10 bases unmatched. The CDR3 has 15 amino acids. From germline, CDR1 is SGDLS and CDR2 YYNGEE. The DNA for the CDR3 is TGTGCCAGCAGCCCACAGGGGGTTCCACCTTACGAGCAGTACTTC. Protein product: CASSPQGVPPYEQYF.

The chain joins TRBV20-1 to TRBJ2-3; D might be TRBD2 (5 bases). Germline CDR1 DFQATT, CDR2 SNEGSKA (reference sequence). V shed 2 bases and J shed 2 bases, with 11 bases lying between them. The CDR3 extends over 14 amino acids. The CDR3 reads CSARRESDTDTQYF. The CDR3 DNA reads TGCAGTGCTAGAAGGGAGAGTGACACAGATACGCAGTATTTT.

Comment on this clonotype: An end of the junction differs from the germline gene, which may be a read error. The rearrangement uses TRBV4-1 and TRBJ2-7, with TRBD1 identical over 7 bases. Per germline, CDR1 MGHRA and CDR2 YSYEKL. The CDR3 has 15 amino acids. The DNA of the CDR3 is TGCGCCAGCAGCCAAGAAAACAGGGGCTCCGACGAGCAGTACTTC. This gives the protein CASSQENRGSDEQYF.